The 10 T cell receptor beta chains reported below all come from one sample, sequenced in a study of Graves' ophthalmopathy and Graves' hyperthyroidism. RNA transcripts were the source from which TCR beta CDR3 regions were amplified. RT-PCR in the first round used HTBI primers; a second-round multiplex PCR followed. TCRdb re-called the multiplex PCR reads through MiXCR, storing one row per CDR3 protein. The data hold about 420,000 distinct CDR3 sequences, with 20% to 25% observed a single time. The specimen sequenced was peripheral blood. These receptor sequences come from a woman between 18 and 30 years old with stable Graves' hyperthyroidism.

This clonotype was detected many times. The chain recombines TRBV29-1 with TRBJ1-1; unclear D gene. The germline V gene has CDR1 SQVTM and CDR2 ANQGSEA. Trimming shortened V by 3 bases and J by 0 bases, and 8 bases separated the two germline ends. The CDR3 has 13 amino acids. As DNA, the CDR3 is TGCAGCGTTGAGGGGAAGGTGAACACTGAAGCTTTCTTT. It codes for CSVEGKVNTEAFF.

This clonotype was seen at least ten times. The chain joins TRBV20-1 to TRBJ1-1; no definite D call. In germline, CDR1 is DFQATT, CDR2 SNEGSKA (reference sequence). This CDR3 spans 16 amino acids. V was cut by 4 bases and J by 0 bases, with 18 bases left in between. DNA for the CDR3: TGCAGTGCTACGTCCAATCGGGAGAGATTGAACACTGAAGCTTTCTTT. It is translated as CSATSNRERLNTEAFF.

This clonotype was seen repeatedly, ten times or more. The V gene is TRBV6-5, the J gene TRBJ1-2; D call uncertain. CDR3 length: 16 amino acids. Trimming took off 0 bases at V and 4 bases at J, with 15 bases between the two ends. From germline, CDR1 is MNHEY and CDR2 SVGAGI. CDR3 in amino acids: CASSYSPLSPLYGYTF. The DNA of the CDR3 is TGTGCCAGCAGTTACTCCCCACTGTCCCCCCTCTATGGCTACACCTTC.

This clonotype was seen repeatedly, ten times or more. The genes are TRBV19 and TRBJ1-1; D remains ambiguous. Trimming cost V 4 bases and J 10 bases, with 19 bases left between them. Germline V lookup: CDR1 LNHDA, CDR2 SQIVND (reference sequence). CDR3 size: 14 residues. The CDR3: CASSTATMAVGAFF. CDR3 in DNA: TGTGCCAGTAGTACGGCCACGATGGCAGTCGGAGCTTTCTTT.

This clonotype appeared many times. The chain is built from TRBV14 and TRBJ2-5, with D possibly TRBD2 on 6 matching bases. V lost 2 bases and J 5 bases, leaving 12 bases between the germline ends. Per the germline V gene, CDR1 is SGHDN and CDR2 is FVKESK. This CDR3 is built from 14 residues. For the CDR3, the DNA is TGTGCCAGCAGCCAATTCTCGGGGAGGGAGACCCAGTACTTC. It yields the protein CASSQFSGRETQYF.

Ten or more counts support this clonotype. In DNA, the CDR3 is TGTGCCAGCAGCCCCCGAGACCCGGAGGACTATGGCTACACCTTC. This translates into CASSPRDPEDYGYTF. This rearrangement joins TRBV13 to TRBJ1-2; the D is unclear. The CDR3 contains 15 residues. The V end was cut by 5 bases, the J end by 3 bases, with 16 bases between. Germline V gives CDR1 PRHDT, CDR2 FYEKMQ (reference sequence).

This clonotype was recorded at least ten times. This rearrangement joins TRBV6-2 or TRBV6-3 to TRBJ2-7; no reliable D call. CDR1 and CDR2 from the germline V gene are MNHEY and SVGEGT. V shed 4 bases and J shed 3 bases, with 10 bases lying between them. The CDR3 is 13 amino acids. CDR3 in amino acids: CASSLNSNYEQYF. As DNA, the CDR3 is TGTGCCAGCAGTTTGAACTCAAACTACGAGCAGTACTTC.

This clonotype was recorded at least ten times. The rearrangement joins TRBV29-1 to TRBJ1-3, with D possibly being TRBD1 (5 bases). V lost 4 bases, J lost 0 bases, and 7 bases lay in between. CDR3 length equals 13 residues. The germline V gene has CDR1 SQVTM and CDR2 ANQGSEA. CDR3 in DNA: TGCAGCGTTGGAGGGGACTCTGGAAACACCATATATTTT. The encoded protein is CSVGGDSGNTIYF.

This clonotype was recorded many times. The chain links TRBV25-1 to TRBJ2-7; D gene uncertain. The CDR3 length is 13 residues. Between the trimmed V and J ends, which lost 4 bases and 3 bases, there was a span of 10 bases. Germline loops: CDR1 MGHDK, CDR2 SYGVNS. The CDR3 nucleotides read TGTGCCAGCAGTGGTCAGGACCTCTACGAGCAGTACTTC. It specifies CASSGQDLYEQYF.

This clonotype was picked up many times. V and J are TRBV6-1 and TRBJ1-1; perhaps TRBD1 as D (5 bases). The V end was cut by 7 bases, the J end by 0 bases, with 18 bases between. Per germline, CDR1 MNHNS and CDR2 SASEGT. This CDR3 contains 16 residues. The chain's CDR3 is CASTKKPGRLNTEAFF. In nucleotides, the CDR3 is TGTGCCAGCACCAAAAAGCCGGGACGGCTGAACACTGAAGCTTTCTTT.